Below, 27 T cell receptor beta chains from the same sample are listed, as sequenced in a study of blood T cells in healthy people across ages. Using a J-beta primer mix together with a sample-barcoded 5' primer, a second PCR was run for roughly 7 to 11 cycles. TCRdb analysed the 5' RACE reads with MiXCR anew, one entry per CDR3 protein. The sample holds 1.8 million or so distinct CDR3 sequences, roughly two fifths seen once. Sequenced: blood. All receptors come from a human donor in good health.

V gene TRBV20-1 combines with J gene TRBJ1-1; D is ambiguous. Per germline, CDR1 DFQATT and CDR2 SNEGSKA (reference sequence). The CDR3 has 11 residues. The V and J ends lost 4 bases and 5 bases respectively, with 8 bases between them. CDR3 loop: CSAIPGTEAFF. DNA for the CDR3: TGCAGTGCTATTCCAGGAACTGAAGCTTTCTTT.

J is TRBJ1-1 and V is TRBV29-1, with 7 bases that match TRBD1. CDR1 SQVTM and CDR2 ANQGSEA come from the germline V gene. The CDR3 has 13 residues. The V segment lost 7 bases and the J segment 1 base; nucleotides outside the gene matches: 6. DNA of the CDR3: TGCAGCGCTCGGACAGGTCGGAACACTGAAGCTTTCTTT. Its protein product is CSARTGRNTEAFF.

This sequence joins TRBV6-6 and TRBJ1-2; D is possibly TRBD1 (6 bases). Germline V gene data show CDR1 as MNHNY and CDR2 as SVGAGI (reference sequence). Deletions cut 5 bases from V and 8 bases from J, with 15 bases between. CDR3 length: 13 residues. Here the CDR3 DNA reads TGTGCCAGCAGTGGGGGCAGGGACGGCGGCTACACCTTC. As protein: CASSGGRDGGYTF.

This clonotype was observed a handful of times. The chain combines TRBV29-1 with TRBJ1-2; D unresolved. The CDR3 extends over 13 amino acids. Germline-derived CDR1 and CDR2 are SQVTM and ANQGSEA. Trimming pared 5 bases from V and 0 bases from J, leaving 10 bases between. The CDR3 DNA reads TGCAGCGTTTTTGTAGTTTCTAACTATGGCTACACCTTC. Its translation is CSVFVVSNYGYTF.

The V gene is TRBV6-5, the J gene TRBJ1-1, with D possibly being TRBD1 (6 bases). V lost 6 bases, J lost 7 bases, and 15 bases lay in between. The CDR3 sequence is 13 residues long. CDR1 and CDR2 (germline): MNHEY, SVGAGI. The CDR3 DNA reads TGTGCCAGCAGCCTACAGGGAGGAGGTGAAGCTTTCTTT. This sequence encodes CASSLQGGGEAFF.

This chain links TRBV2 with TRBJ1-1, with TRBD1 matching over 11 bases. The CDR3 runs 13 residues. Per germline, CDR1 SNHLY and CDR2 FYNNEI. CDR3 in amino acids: CGGQGARTTEAFF. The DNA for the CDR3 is TGTGGCGGACAGGGGGCGAGGACCACTGAAGCTTTCTTT.

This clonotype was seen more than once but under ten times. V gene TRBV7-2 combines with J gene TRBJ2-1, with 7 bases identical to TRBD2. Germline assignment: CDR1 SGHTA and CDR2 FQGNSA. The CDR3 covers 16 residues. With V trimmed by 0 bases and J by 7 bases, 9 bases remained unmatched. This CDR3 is CASSLAGTKGVNEQFF. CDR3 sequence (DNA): TGTGCCAGCAGCTTAGCGGGGACTAAGGGTGTGAATGAGCAGTTCTTC.

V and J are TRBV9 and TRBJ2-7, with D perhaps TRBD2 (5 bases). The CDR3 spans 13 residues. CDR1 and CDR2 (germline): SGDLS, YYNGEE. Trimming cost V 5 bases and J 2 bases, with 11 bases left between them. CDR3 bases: TGTGCCAGCAGTGAGGGTGAGACCTACGAGCAGTACTTC. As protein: CASSEGETYEQYF.

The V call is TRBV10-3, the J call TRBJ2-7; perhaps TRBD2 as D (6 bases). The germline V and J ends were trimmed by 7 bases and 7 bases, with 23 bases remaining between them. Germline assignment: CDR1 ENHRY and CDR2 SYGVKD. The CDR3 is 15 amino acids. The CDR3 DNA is TGTGCCATCACAGCGGAGGGCAGGAAACATATTGAGCAGTACTTC. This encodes CAITAEGRKHIEQYF.

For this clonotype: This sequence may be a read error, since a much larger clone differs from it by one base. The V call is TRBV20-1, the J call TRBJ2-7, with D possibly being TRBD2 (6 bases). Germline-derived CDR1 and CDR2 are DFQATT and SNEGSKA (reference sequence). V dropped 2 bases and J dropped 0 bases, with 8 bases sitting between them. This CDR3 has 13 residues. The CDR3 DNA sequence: TGCAGTGCTAGATACGGGAGCTCCTACGAGCAGTACTTC. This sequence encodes CSARYGSSYEQYF.

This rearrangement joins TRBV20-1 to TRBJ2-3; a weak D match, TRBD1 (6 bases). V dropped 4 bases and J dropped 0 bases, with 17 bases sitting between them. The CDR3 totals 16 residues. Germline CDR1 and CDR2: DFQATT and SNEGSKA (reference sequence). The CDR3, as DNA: TGCAGTGCTACTCCTGCACGGACAGCTAGCACAGATACGCAGTATTTT. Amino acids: CSATPARTASTDTQYF.

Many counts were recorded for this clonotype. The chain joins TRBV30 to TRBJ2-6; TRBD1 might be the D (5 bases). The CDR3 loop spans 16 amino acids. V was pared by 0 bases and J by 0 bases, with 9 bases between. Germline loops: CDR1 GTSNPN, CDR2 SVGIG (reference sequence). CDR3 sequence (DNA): TGTGCCTGGAGTGTAGGGGCCGTCTCTGGGGCCAACGTCCTGACTTTC. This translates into CAWSVGAVSGANVLTF.

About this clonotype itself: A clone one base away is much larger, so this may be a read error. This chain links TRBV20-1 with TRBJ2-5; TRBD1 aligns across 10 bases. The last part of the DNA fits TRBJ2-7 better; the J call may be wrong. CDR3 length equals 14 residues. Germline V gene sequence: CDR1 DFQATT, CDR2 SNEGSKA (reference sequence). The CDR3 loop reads CSASGTGVTCEQYF. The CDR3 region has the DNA TGCAGTGCTTCAGGGACAGGGGTAACCTGCGAGCAGTACTTC.

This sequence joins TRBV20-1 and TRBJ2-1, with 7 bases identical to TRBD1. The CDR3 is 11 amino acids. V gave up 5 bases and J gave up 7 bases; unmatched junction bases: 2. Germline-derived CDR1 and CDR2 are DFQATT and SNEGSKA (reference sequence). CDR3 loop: CSAYRGNEQFF. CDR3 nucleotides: TGCAGTGCTTACAGGGGTAATGAGCAGTTCTTC.

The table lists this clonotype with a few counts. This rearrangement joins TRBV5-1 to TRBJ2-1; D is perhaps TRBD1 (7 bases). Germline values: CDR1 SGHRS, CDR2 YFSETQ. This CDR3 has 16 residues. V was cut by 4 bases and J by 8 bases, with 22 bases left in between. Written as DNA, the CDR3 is TGCGCCAGCAGCCCGGGGAACAGGGGCGGGGCTTATGAGCAGTTCTTC. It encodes CASSPGNRGGAYEQFF. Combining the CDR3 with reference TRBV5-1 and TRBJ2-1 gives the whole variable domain KAGVTQTPRYLIKTRGQQVTLSCSPISGHRSVSWYQQTPGQGLQFLFEYFSETQRNKGNFPGRFSGRQFSNSRSEMNVSTLELGDSALYLCASSPGNRGGAYEQFFGPGTRLTVL.

This chain's CDR3 is CASSMGPLTNQPQHF. CDR3 DNA: TGTGCCAGTAGTATGGGACCCCTTACAAATCAGCCCCAGCATTTT. The rearrangement links TRBV19 to TRBJ1-5, with D perhaps matching TRBD1 (5 bases). The length of the CDR3 is 15 residues. CDR1 LNHDA and CDR2 SQIVND come from the germline V gene (reference sequence). Deletions cut 3 bases from V and 4 bases from J, with 13 bases between.

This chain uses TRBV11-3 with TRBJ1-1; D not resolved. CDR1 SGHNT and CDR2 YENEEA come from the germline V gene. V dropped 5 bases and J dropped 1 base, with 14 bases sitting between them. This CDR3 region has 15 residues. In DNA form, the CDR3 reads TGTGCCAGCAGCCTCTTCGCAGGAGAGAACACTGAAGCTTTCTTT. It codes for CASSLFAGENTEAFF. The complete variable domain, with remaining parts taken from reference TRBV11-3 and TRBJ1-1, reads EAGVVQSPRYKIIEKKQPVAFWCNPISGHNTLYWYLQNLGQGPELLIRYENEEAVDDSQLPKDRFSAERLKGVDSTLKIQPAELGDSAVYLCASSLFAGENTEAFFGQGTRLTVV.

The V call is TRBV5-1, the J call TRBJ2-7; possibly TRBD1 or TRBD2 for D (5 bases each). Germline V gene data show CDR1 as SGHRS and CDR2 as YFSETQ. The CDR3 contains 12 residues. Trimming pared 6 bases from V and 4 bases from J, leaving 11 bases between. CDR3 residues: CASKPEGYEQYF. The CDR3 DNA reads TGCGCCAGCAAGCCTGAGGGGTACGAGCAGTACTTC.

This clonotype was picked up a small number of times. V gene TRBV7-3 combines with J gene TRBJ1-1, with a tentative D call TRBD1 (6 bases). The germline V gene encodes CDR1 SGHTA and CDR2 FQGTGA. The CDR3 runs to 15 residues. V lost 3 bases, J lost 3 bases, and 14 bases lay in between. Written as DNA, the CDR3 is TGTGCCAGCAGCTTCCTCAGGGGACTTGACACTGAAGCTTTCTTT. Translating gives CASSFLRGLDTEAFF.

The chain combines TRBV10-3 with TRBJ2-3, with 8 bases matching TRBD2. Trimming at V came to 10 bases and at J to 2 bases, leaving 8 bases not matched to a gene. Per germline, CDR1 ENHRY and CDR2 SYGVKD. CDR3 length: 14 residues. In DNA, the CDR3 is TGTGCCAGCGCGGGGGGCCCCGACACAGATACGCAGTATTTT. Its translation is CASAGGPDTDTQYF.

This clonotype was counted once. CDR3 loop: CASRQRTGQYGYTF. The CDR3 coding sequence is TGTGCCAGCAGACAAAGGACCGGACAGTATGGCTACACCTTC. The chain recombines TRBV28 with TRBJ1-2; TRBD1 might be the D (6 bases). Germline V lookup: CDR1 MDHEN, CDR2 SYDVKM. Trimming cost V 6 bases and J 5 bases, with 16 bases left between them. The CDR3 is 14 residues long.

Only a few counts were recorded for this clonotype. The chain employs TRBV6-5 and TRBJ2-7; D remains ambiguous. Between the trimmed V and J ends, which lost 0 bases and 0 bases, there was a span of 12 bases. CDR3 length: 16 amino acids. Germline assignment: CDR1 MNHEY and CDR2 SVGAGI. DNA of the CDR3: TGTGCCAGCAGTTACTCTCCAGGCCGACGCTCCTACGAGCAGTACTTC. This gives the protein CASSYSPGRRSYEQYF.

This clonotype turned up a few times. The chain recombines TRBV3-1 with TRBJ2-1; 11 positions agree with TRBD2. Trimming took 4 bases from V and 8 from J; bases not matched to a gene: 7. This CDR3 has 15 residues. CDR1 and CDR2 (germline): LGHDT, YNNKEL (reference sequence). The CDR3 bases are TGTGCCAGCAGCCTACTAGCGGGGGAAAACGATGAGCAGTTCTTC. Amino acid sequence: CASSLLAGENDEQFF.

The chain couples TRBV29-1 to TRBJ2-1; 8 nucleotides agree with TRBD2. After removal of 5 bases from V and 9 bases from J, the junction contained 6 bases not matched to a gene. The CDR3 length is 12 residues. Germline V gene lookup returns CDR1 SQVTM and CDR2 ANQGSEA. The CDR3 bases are TGCAGCGTTACGCGGGGGGCCGCTGAGCAGTTCTTC. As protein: CSVTRGAAEQFF.

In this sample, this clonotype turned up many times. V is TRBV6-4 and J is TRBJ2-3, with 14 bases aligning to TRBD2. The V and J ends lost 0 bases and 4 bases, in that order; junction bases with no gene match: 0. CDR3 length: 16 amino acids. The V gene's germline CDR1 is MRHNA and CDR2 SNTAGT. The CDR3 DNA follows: TGTGCCAGCAGTGACTCGACTAGCGGGGGGGCAGATACGCAGTATTTT. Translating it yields CASSDSTSGGADTQYF.

This CDR3 is CASSQDQYRQTNTEAFF. The CDR3 bases are TGTGCCAGCAGCCAAGATCAGTACAGACAAACGAACACTGAAGCTTTCTTT. The V call is TRBV4-2, the J call TRBJ1-1, with unresolved D. Trimming stripped 0 bases from V and 1 base from J, with 15 bases between. Germline V gene data show CDR1 as LGHNA and CDR2 as YNFKEQ. The CDR3 is made up of 17 amino acids.

The CDR3 DNA is TGTGCCAGCAGTTACTATCCCCTGGGGAACTACGAGCAGTACTTC. Protein product: CASSYYPLGNYEQYF. The chain combines TRBV6-2 or TRBV6-3 with TRBJ2-7; unclear D gene. The length of the CDR3 is 15 residues. V gave up 1 base and J gave up 3 bases, with 13 bases separating them. Germline V gene data show CDR1 as MNHEY and CDR2 as SVGEGT.